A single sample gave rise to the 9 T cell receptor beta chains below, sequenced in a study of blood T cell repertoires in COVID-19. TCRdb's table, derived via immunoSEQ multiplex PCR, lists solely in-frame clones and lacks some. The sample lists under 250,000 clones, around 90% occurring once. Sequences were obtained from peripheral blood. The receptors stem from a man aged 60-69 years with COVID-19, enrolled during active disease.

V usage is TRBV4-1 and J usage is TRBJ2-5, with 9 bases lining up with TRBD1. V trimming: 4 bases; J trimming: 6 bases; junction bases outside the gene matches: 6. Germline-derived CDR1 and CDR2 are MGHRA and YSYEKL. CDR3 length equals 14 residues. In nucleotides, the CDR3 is TGCGCCAGCAGCCGAAGGACAGGGGAACAGACCCAGTACTTC. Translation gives CASSRRTGEQTQYF.

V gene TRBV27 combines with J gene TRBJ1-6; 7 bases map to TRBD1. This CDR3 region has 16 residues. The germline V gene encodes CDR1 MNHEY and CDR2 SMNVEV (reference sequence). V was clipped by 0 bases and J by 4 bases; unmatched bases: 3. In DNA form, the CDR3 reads TGTGCCAGCAGTTTATCGGCGGGACAGTATAATTCACCCCTCCACTTT. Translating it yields CASSLSAGQYNSPLHF.

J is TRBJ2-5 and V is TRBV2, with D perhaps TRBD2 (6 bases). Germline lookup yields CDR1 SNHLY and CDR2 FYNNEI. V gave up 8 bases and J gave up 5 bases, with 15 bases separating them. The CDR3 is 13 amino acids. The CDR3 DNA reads TGTGCCAGCGCGACGGGGGTTGGGGAGACCCAGTACTTC. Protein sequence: CASATGVGETQYF.

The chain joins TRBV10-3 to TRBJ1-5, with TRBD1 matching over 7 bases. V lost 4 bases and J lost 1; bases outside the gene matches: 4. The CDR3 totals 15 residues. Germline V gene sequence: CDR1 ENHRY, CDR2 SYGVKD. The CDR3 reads CAISASTGSNQPQHF. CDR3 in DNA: TGTGCCATCAGTGCCTCGACAGGGAGCAATCAGCCCCAGCATTTT.

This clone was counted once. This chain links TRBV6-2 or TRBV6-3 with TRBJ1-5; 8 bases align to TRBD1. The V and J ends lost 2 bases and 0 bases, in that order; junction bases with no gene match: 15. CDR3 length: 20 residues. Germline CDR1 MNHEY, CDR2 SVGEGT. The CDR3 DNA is TGTGCCAGCAGTTACAGAAGGACAGGGACCCCTTATTATAGCAATCAGCCCCAGCATTTT. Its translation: CASSYRRTGTPYYSNQPQHF.

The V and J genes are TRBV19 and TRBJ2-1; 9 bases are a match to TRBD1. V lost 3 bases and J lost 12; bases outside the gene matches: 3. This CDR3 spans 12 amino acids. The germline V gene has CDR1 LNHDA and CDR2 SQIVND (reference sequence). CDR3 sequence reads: CASSMDRGLQFF. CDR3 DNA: TGTGCCAGTAGTATGGACAGGGGTTTGCAGTTCTTC.

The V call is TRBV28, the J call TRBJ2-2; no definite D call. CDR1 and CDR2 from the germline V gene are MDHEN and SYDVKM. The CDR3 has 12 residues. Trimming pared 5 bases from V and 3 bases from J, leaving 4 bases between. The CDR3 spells CASSTYTGELFF. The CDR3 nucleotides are TGTGCCAGCAGTACTTACACCGGGGAGCTGTTTTTT.

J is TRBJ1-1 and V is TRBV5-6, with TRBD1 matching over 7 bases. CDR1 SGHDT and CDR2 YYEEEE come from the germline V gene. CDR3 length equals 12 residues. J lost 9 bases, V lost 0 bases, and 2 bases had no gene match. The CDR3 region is CASSLGDSQAFF. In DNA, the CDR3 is TGTGCCAGCAGCTTGGGGGACAGCCAAGCTTTCTTT.

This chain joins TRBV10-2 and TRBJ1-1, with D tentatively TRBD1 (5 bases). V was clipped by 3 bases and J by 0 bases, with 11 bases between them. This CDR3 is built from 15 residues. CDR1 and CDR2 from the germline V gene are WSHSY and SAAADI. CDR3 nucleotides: TGCGCCAGCAGTGAAAACAGGAACATGAACACTGAAGCTTTCTTT. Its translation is CASSENRNMNTEAFF.